This T cell receptor (beta chain) was identified during a study of blood T cell repertoires in COVID-19. As processed by the authors: Reference gene primers were amplified, and this amplification served to estimate nucleated cell counts. Libraries were prepared by immunoSEQ multiplex PCR; TCRdb keeps only in-frame clonotypes and omits some of them. V, J and clone size reflect that table, while D and trimming were determined from the DNA. Seen here are some 150,000 clones, roughly 89% observed once, and the top ten hold 3.5% to 4%. This CDR3 is 15 amino acids long. Germline values: CDR1 MNHEY, CDR2 SVGAGI. The V segment lost 6 bases and the J segment 7 bases; nucleotides outside the gene matches: 3.

The TCR comes from a woman aged 60-70 years who had recovered from COVID-19. V gene TRBV6-5 combines with J gene TRBJ2-1; 16 bases align to TRBD2. Material: peripheral blood. The CDR3 is CASRKGLAGGNEQFF. The CDR3, as DNA: TGTGCCAGCAGAAAGGGACTAGCGGGGGGGAATGAGCAGTTCTTC.